This entry features one T cell receptor beta chain sequence. Its antigen is undetermined. Data came from immunoSEQ multiplex PCR; TCRdb stores just in-frame clones and leaves some out. The sample yields some 140,000 clones, 90% seen once. This specimen comes from a study of T cell responses to AZD1222 COVID-19 vaccine. Study at large: Second doses were pooled across both intervals (about 4 or about 12 weeks).

V was pared by 2 bases and J by 2 bases, with 1 base between. The CDR3 is 13 amino acids. Per the germline V gene, CDR1 is PRHDT and CDR2 is FYEKMQ (reference sequence). Whole-study findings and limits: Two doses of AZD1222 preceded a rise in Spike-specific TCR breadth and depth. Only after the peak T cell response were repertoires sampled.

Sequences were derived from peripheral blood, sampled on day 0 of AZD1222 vaccination. The receptor's source is an adult in good health. The chain links TRBV13 to TRBJ2-6; D gene ambiguous. The CDR3 DNA reads TGTGCCAGCAGCTTAACTGGGGCCAACGTCCTGACTTTC. Its translation is CASSLTGANVLTF.